What follows are 8 T cell receptor beta chains derived from one specimen sequenced in a study of blood T cells in healthy people across ages. Combining a sample-barcoded 5' primer with a J-beta primer mix, a second PCR ran for roughly 6 to 11 cycles. Using its own MiXCR run on the 5' RACE reads, TCRdb lists one record per CDR3 protein. The table has 1.5 million to 2 million distinct CDR3 sequences, over 25% seen once. Material for sequencing was blood. These receptors were obtained from a woman in her 30s in good health.

The chain combines TRBV14 with TRBJ2-3; unclear D gene. V was clipped by 0 bases and J by 6 bases, with 13 bases between them. The germline CDR1 and CDR2 sequences are SGHDN and FVKESK. This CDR3 spans 15 amino acids. CDR3: CASSQENPYADTQYF. DNA of the CDR3: TGTGCCAGCAGCCAAGAGAACCCCTACGCCGATACGCAGTATTTT.

The chain employs TRBV6-5 and TRBJ1-2; D gene unclear. V was cut by 2 bases and J by 3 bases, with 10 bases left in between. The CDR3 consists of 14 residues. Germline V gene lookup returns CDR1 MNHEY and CDR2 SVGAGI. CDR3 sequence reads: CASSYRQRHYGYTF. DNA for the CDR3: TGTGCCAGCAGTTACAGGCAGAGACACTATGGCTACACCTTC.

The table lists this clonotype with a few counts. This chain connects TRBV24-1 to TRBJ1-2; D is ambiguous. The germline V gene has CDR1 KGHDR and CDR2 SFDVKD. CDR3 length: 13 amino acids. V lost 5 bases to trimming and J lost 5 bases, with 11 bases between them. CDR3 amino acids: CATSVADGYGYTF. CDR3 sequence (DNA): TGTGCCACCAGTGTCGCCGACGGGTATGGCTACACCTTC.

The sample holds a few counts of this clonotype. The CDR3, as DNA: TGTGCCACCAGTGATGGACAGGGATTGTGGGCTGAGCAGTTCTTC. Translated, it gives CATSDGQGLWAEQFF. The chain is built from TRBV24-1 and TRBJ2-1; 8 bases map to TRBD1. Germline lookup yields CDR1 KGHDR and CDR2 SFDVKD. The ends lost 3 bases at V and 9 bases at J; junction bases unmatched: 9. The CDR3 has 15 amino acids.

To note about this clonotype: It may be a read error: a sequence one base away is much more abundant. The CDR3 sequence: CASSFGGGILAGADVLTF. CDR3 DNA sequence: TGTGCCAGCAGCTTCGGGGGGGGCATACTGGCTGGGGCCGACGTCCTGACTTTC. The J gene is TRBJ2-6, the V gene TRBV11-2; 8 bases fit TRBD2. Germline values: CDR1 SGHAT, CDR2 FQNNGV. The CDR3 has 18 amino acids.

This sequence joins TRBV15 and TRBJ1-2, with D hard to call. Trimming took off 5 bases at V and 6 bases at J, with 19 bases between the two ends. CDR1 and CDR2 from the germline V gene are LNHNV and YYDKDF (reference sequence). This CDR3 has 15 residues. The DNA for the CDR3 is TGTGCCACCAGCCCGATTAGGAGAAAAAAAAATGGCTACACCTTC. This translates into CATSPIRRKKNGYTF.

This clonotype was counted only a few times. CDR3 residues: CASTSQGAIGYTF. The DNA of the CDR3 is TGTGCCAGCACCTCACAGGGGGCCATTGGCTACACCTTC. The chain combines TRBV7-2 with TRBJ1-2, with 9 bases matching TRBD1. The CDR3 runs 13 residues. The germline CDR1 and CDR2 sequences are SGHTA and FQGNSA. Trimming cost V 7 bases and J 7 bases; bases outside gene matches: 7.

This clonotype was seen more than once but under ten times. In nucleotides, the CDR3 is TGTGCCAGCAGTTTAAATCAGGAGGGAGGCTACACCTTC. It is translated as CASSLNQEGGYTF. V and J are TRBV12-3 or TRBV12-4 and TRBJ1-2, with D unclear. The CDR3 sequence is 13 residues long. V was clipped by 2 bases and J by 8 bases, with 12 bases between them.